This T cell receptor beta chain was captured by sequencing in a study of cytomegalovirus exposure and HLA in healthy donors. Broader study findings: Through in vitro validation, three CMV-associated chains were shown to be specific for CMV antigens.

Researchers ran the PCR with 60 Vbeta and 13 Jbeta primers. Method: immunoSEQ multiplex PCR; TCRdb's copy keeps in-frame clones and lacks some. In the table there are 200,000 or so clones, approximately 80% of which are singletons. Notes on this clone: The antigen is unknown.

Germline V lookup: CDR1 KGHSH, CDR2 LQKENI. The CDR3 spans 17 residues. The V segment lost 0 bases and the J segment 6 bases; nucleotides outside the gene matches: 8. The sequence came from a boy aged 2 to 9 in good health and CMV-seronegative. Material: PBMCs. This chain uses TRBV18 with TRBJ2-7, with 13 bases matching TRBD2. The CDR3 protein is CASSPPGTSGAPTEQYF. CDR3 sequence (DNA): TGTGCCAGCTCACCACCGGGGACTAGCGGGGCCCCTACCGAGCAGTACTTC.